A single sample is the source of the 27 T cell receptor beta chains below, sequenced in a study of T-cell memory formation after mild COVID-19. In TCRdb, the 5' RACE reads were re-called with MiXCR into one record per CDR3 protein. The sample lists about half a million distinct CDR3 sequences; about 20% were seen once. The sequencing sample was made of PBMCs or a T cell subset sorted from them (not recorded which). All receptors come from an adult woman who had mild COVID-19 (a few samples of this study predate the infection). Cell type and time point are not known.

The genes are TRBV7-9 and TRBJ1-1, with 7 bases identical to TRBD1. The J segment lost 0 bases and the V segment lost 10 bases, leaving 8 bases of the junction unmatched. CDR3 size: 14 residues. Germline V gene lookup returns CDR1 SEHNR and CDR2 FQNEAQ (reference sequence). The CDR3 DNA sequence: TGTGCCACCGGGACAGCGAATCTGAACACTGAAGCTTTCTTT. Encoded protein: CATGTANLNTEAFF.

This clonotype was found a few times. The chain employs TRBV5-5 and TRBJ1-1, with TRBD1 as a possible D gene (5 bases). Germline-derived CDR1 and CDR2 are SGHKS and YYEKEE (reference sequence). V was trimmed by 2 bases and J by 0 bases, leaving 8 bases between them. The CDR3 consists of 14 residues. For the CDR3, the DNA is TGTGCCAGCAGCTTCGGACAAGTGAACACTGAAGCTTTCTTT. It is translated as CASSFGQVNTEAFF.

CDR3 bases: TGCGCCAGCAGCTCTGGACAGGGTAGCACTGAGCAGTTCTTC. This codes for CASSSGQGSTEQFF. The chain links TRBV5-1 to TRBJ2-1, with 8 nucleotides matching TRBD1. Per the germline V gene, CDR1 is SGHRS and CDR2 is YFSETQ. Trimming at V came to 3 bases and at J to 9 bases, leaving 8 bases not matched to a gene. This CDR3 is 14 amino acids long.

This clonotype appeared a few times. The rearrangement joins TRBV24-1 to TRBJ2-1, with a weak D call TRBD1 (5 bases). Trimming shortened V by 7 bases and J by 8 bases, and 20 bases separated the two germline ends. Germline CDR1 and CDR2: KGHDR and SFDVKD. The CDR3 consists of 15 residues. The CDR3 sequence: CATSRGAVSIDEQFF. CDR3 coding DNA: TGTGCCACCAGCCGTGGGGCGGTCTCGATCGATGAGCAGTTCTTC.

This clonotype was seen only a few times. The genes are TRBV18 and TRBJ1-4, with D possibly being TRBD1 (6 bases). Germline assignment: CDR1 KGHSH and CDR2 LQKENI. The ends were cut back, 6 bases at V and 4 bases at J, with 12 bases in the middle. CDR3 length: 14 amino acids. CDR3 protein: CASSPDRNNEKLFF. The CDR3 coding sequence is TGTGCCAGCTCCCCCGACAGGAATAATGAAAAACTGTTTTTT.

V is TRBV7-8 and J is TRBJ2-5, with TRBD1 identical over 10 bases. The length of the CDR3 is 16 residues. Germline values: CDR1 SGHVS, CDR2 FQNEAQ. Trimming cost V 1 base and J 2 bases; bases outside gene matches: 4. The CDR3 sequence: CASSLELGQGQETQYF. The CDR3 bases are TGTGCCAGCAGCTTAGAACTGGGACAGGGGCAAGAGACCCAGTACTTC.

This clonotype came up a few times. V is TRBV20-1 and J is TRBJ1-2; D is unclear. Germline V lookup: CDR1 DFQATT, CDR2 SNEGSKA (reference sequence). The length of the CDR3 is 10 residues. V shed 0 bases and J shed 6 bases, with 2 bases lying between them. The CDR3 nucleotides read TGCAGTGCTAGAGATAATGGCTACACCTTC. It encodes CSARDNGYTF.

The rearrangement uses TRBV7-9 and TRBJ2-7; D is perhaps TRBD1 (6 bases). Trimming pared 7 bases from V and 0 bases from J, leaving 13 bases between. CDR3 length: 14 amino acids. Per the germline V gene, CDR1 is SEHNR and CDR2 is FQNEAQ (reference sequence). CDR3 residues: CASTPTGFSYEQYF. CDR3 nucleotide sequence: TGTGCCAGCACCCCGACAGGATTCTCCTACGAGCAGTACTTC. Full variable domain (missing parts from reference TRBV7-9 and TRBJ2-7): DTGVSQNPRHKITKRGQNVTFRCDPISEHNRLYWYRQTLGQGPEFLTYFQNEAQLEKSRLLSDRFSAERPKGSFSTLEIQRTEQGDSAMYLCASTPTGFSYEQYFGPGTRLTVT.

The V and J genes are TRBV30 and TRBJ2-7; the match to TRBD2 covers 7 bases. CDR1 GTSNPN and CDR2 SVGIG come from the germline V gene (reference sequence). With 4 bases clipped from V and 7 bases from J, the junction kept 10 bases outside the gene matches. The CDR3 is 13 residues long. DNA of the CDR3: TGTGCCTGGATATCTAGCGGCAAGAGGGAGCAGTACTTC. Translation gives CAWISSGKREQYF.

This chain connects TRBV20-1 to TRBJ1-1, with TRBD1 identical over 7 bases. This CDR3 has 14 amino acids. The V and J ends lost 1 base and 5 bases, in that order; junction bases with no gene match: 7. Germline V lookup: CDR1 DFQATT, CDR2 SNEGSKA (reference sequence). The CDR3: CSARGDSQATEAFF. The CDR3 DNA is TGCAGTGCTAGAGGGGACAGTCAGGCGACTGAAGCTTTCTTT.

This clonotype occurred a few times. This rearrangement joins TRBV15 to TRBJ1-5; D not resolved. Germline CDR1 reads LNHNV; CDR2 reads YYDKDF (reference sequence). CDR3 length: 16 amino acids. V lost 5 bases and J 1 base, leaving 15 bases between the germline ends. DNA for the CDR3: TGTGCCACCAGCCCCCAAACGGCGGGGAGCAATCAGCCCCAGCATTTT. Translating gives CATSPQTAGSNQPQHF.

This clonotype was detected a few times. V gene TRBV25-1 combines with J gene TRBJ2-7, with D possibly TRBD1 on 6 matching bases. The CDR3 length is 15 residues. Germline CDR1 MGHDK, CDR2 SYGVNS. Trimming pared 5 bases from V and 0 bases from J, leaving 14 bases between. CDR3 in DNA: TGTGCCAGCAGTCCGACAGGAATTATCTCCTACGAGCAGTACTTC. As protein: CASSPTGIISYEQYF.

The chain carries TRBV11-3 and TRBJ1-2; D call uncertain. This CDR3 contains 13 residues. The ends were cut back, 5 bases at V and 5 bases at J, with 12 bases in the middle. CDR1 is SGHNT and CDR2 is YENEEA in the germline V gene. The CDR3 DNA follows: TGTGCCAGCAGCCAACAACAGAGATATGGCTACACCTTC. It is translated as CASSQQQRYGYTF.

V gene TRBV5-5 combines with J gene TRBJ1-2; tentatively, D is TRBD1 (5 bases). The CDR3 covers 14 residues. Germline lookup yields CDR1 SGHKS and CDR2 YYEKEE (reference sequence). Trimming stripped 0 bases from V and 8 bases from J, with 14 bases between. The CDR3 reads CASSLEAGSRGYTF. The CDR3 DNA follows: TGTGCCAGCAGCTTGGAGGCAGGGTCTCGCGGCTACACCTTC.

This clonotype was recorded a few times. The chain is built from TRBV5-1 and TRBJ2-3, with 11 bases identical to TRBD1. Trimming took 4 bases from V and 4 from J; bases not matched to a gene: 5. The CDR3 runs to 15 residues. Germline loops: CDR1 SGHRS, CDR2 YFSETQ. CDR3 sequence reads: CASSGGQGASDTQYF. CDR3 nucleotides: TGCGCCAGCAGCGGAGGACAGGGGGCTTCAGATACGCAGTATTTT. The complete variable domain, with remaining parts taken from reference TRBV5-1 and TRBJ2-3, reads KAGVTQTPRYLIKTRGQQVTLSCSPISGHRSVSWYQQTPGQGLQFLFEYFSETQRNKGNFPGRFSGRQFSNSRSEMNVSTLELGDSALYLCASSGGQGASDTQYFGPGTRLTVL.

This clonotype has more than one count but fewer than ten. J is TRBJ1-5 and V is TRBV20-1; perhaps TRBD1 as D (6 bases). Trimming stripped 5 bases from V and 4 bases from J, with 15 bases between. The CDR3 runs to 14 residues. Germline CDR1 DFQATT, CDR2 SNEGSKA (reference sequence). The DNA for the CDR3 is TGCAGTGCTTCGTATACAGGGTTAAATCAGCCCCAGCATTTT. Translated, it gives CSASYTGLNQPQHF.

This clonotype was recorded a few times. This chain connects TRBV6-5 to TRBJ1-6; D is uncertain. V lost 6 bases and J 0 bases, leaving 12 bases between the germline ends. The CDR3 runs to 16 residues. Germline CDR1 MNHEY, CDR2 SVGAGI. The CDR3 bases are TGTGCCAGCAGAACGACATCCAGCTCCTATAATTCACCCCTCCACTTT. It codes for CASRTTSSSYNSPLHF.

The V call is TRBV5-1, the J call TRBJ2-2; D is unresolved. Germline loops: CDR1 SGHRS, CDR2 YFSETQ. Trimming shortened V by 4 bases and J by 6 bases, and 7 bases separated the two germline ends. The CDR3 loop spans 12 amino acids. The CDR3, as DNA: TGCGCCAGCAGCACCTTCGCCGGGGAGCTGTTTTTT. Amino acid sequence: CASSTFAGELFF.

This clonotype was observed a handful of times. The rearrangement links TRBV7-6 to TRBJ2-1, with TRBD1 matching over 7 bases. Germline loops: CDR1 SGHVS, CDR2 FNYEAQ. The CDR3 covers 17 residues. The V and J ends lost 5 bases and 0 bases, in that order; junction bases with no gene match: 10. The CDR3, as DNA: TGTGCCAGCAGCCACGGACAGGAAAGGAGCTCCTACAATGAGCAGTTCTTC. This encodes CASSHGQERSSYNEQFF.

The CDR3 nucleotides are TGTGCCAGCTCACCGACCCTCCAGGGATATGGAAACACCATATATTTT. Its translation is CASSPTLQGYGNTIYF. V is TRBV18 and J is TRBJ1-3; the D gene is possibly TRBD1 (5 bases). Germline CDR1 and CDR2: KGHSH and LQKENI. This CDR3 spans 16 amino acids. V shed 3 bases and J shed 3 bases, with 15 bases lying between them.

The chain couples TRBV4-1 to TRBJ2-1; 7 bases line up with TRBD2. J lost 10 bases, V lost 3 bases, and 9 bases had no gene match. The germline gives CDR1 MGHRA, CDR2 YSYEKL. The CDR3 covers 14 residues. CDR3 sequence: CASSHLLTSREQFF. The CDR3 DNA follows: TGCGCCAGCAGCCACCTCCTGACTAGCCGCGAGCAGTTCTTC.

The genes are TRBV4-2 and TRBJ2-1, with 7 bases that match TRBD2. The V and J ends lost 0 bases and 2 bases, in that order; junction bases with no gene match: 1. The length of the CDR3 is 15 residues. Per germline, CDR1 LGHNA and CDR2 YNFKEQ. The CDR3 sequence is CASSQEREPYNEQFF. The CDR3 DNA is TGTGCCAGCAGCCAAGAGCGGGAGCCCTACAATGAGCAGTTCTTC.

This chain connects TRBV4-1 to TRBJ2-5, with TRBD2 identical over 11 bases. CDR3 length: 17 residues. In germline, CDR1 is MGHRA, CDR2 YSYEKL. J was trimmed by 3 bases and V by 4 bases; bases with no gene match: 10. As DNA, the CDR3 is TGCGCCAGCAGCCTAAAGGGGACTAGCGGTTTTAAAGAGACCCAGTACTTC. It encodes CASSLKGTSGFKETQYF.

The J gene is TRBJ2-1, the V gene TRBV10-3; no firm D call. The CDR3 loop spans 16 amino acids. Germline V gives CDR1 ENHRY, CDR2 SYGVKD. V was trimmed by 0 bases and J by 0 bases, leaving 9 bases between them. The CDR3 coding sequence is TGTGCCATCAGTGAGTCGAGCTTCAGCTCCTACAATGAGCAGTTCTTC. Translated: CAISESSFSSYNEQFF.

This clonotype was seen repeatedly, ten times or more. CDR3 sequence (DNA): TGCAGCGGAAAGGGCCCGTTGGGGCACTACGAGCAGTACTTC. Amino acid sequence: CSGKGPLGHYEQYF. This chain connects TRBV29-1 to TRBJ2-7, with D perhaps TRBD1 (5 bases). Trimming pared 7 bases from V and 3 bases from J, leaving 19 bases between. Germline V gene data show CDR1 as SQVTM and CDR2 as ANQGSEA. This CDR3 is 14 amino acids long.

This clonotype was observed a handful of times. In DNA, the CDR3 is TGTGCCAGCAGTGGGACAGACCACTCCTACGAGCAGTACTTC. As protein: CASSGTDHSYEQYF. The V and J genes are TRBV2 and TRBJ2-7; tentative D call: TRBD1 (6 bases). CDR1 SNHLY and CDR2 FYNNEI come from the germline V gene. The CDR3 consists of 14 residues. V was pared by 4 bases and J by 0 bases, with 10 bases between.

This chain joins TRBV9 and TRBJ2-1; 9 bases align to TRBD2. Germline CDR1 reads SGDLS; CDR2 reads YYNGEE. This CDR3 has 17 amino acids. The V segment lost 3 bases and the J segment 5 bases; nucleotides outside the gene matches: 12. The CDR3 here is CASSANLPGLADNEQFF. The DNA of the CDR3 is TGTGCCAGCAGCGCCAACCTCCCGGGACTAGCTGACAATGAGCAGTTCTTC.